What follows describes a single T cell receptor beta chain. Germline-derived CDR1 and CDR2 are MNHEY and SVGAGI. This CDR3 has 12 residues. The V end was cut by 6 bases, the J end by 8 bases, with 10 bases between. PCR employed 60 Vbeta and 13 Jbeta primers. Here immunoSEQ multiplex PCR was the method, and the copy in TCRdb shows in-frame clones only, minus some. The table lists 60,000 to 80,000 clones, more than 70% of them singletons. This sample stems from a study of cytomegalovirus exposure and HLA in healthy donors. The clonotype originates from a woman aged 25 to 39 in good health and CMV-seronegative. The chain recombines TRBV6-5 with TRBJ2-2; D gene uncertain. Sequencing was carried out using PBMCs. CDR3 nucleotide sequence: TGTGCCAGCAGAACCCGCGGAGGGGAGCTGTTTTTT. This gives the protein CASRTRGGELFF.